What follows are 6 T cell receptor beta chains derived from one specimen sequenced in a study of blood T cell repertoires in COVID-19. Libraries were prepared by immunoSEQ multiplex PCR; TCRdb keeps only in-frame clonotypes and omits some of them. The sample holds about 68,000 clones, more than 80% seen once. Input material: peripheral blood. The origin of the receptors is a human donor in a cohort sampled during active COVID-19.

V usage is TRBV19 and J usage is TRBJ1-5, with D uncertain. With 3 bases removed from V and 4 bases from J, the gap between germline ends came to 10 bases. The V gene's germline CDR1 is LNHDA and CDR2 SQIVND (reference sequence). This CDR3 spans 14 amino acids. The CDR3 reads CASSMAAENQPQHF. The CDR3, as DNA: TGTGCCAGTAGTATGGCGGCAGAAAATCAGCCCCAGCATTTT.

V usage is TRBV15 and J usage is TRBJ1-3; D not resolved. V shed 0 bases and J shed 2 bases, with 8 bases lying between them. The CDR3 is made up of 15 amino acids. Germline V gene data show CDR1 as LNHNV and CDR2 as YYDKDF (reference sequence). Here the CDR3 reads CATSRDRLPGNTIYF. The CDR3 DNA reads TGTGCCACCAGCAGAGACAGGTTGCCTGGAAACACCATATATTTT.

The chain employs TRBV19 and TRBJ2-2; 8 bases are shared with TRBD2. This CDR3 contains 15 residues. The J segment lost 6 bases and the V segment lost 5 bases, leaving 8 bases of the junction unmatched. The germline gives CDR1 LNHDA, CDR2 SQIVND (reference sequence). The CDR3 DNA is TGTGCCAGTAGTTTGTTAGCGGGGCAAGCCGGGGAGCTGTTTTTT. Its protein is CASSLLAGQAGELFF.

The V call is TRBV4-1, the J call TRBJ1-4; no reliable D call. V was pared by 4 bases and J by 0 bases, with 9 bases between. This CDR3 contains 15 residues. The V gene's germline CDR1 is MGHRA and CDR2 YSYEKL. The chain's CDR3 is CASSPQAATNEKLFF. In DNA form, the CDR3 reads TGCGCCAGCAGCCCCCAGGCAGCAACTAATGAAAAACTGTTTTTT.

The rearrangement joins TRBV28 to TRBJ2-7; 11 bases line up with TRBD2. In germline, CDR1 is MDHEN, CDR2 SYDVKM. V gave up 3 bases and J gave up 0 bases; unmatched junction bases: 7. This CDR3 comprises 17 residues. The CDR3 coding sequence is TGTGCCAGCAGTTTTCTGACTAGCGGGGCCGCCTCCTACGAGCAGTACTTC. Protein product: CASSFLTSGAASYEQYF.

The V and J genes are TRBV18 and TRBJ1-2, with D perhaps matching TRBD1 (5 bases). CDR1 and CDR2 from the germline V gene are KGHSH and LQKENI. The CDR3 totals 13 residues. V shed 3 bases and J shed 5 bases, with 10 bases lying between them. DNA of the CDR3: TGTGCCAGCTCACCGTTACAGGATTATGGCTACACCTTC. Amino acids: CASSPLQDYGYTF.